One sample yielded the 30 T cell receptor beta chains listed below, sequenced in a study of T cell clusters in autoimmune cytopenias. One tube held mixed TRB-A and TRB-B primer pools for touch-down PCR. Reprocessing the multiplex PCR reads, TCRdb reports a single entry for every CDR3 protein and omits DNA. With about 11,000 distinct CDR3 sequences in the sample, the ten largest clones hold under 25%. Approximately 36,000 genome equivalents of blood DNA were amplified for TRB. The data were also submitted as part of a second study, on T cell repertoires in aging, cancer and after chemotherapy.

Input material: peripheral blood. The source of these receptors is a human donor in good health.

The gene calls are TRBV10-3 and TRBJ1-1; no DNA is available, so the TRBD1 call from TCRdb remains unchecked. This CDR3 is 14 amino acids long. Germline V gene sequence: CDR1 ENHRY, CDR2 SYGVKD. Here the CDR3 reads CAISEPGTRTEAFF.

This sequence joins TRBV6-1 and TRBJ1-6; the TRBD1 assignment by TCRdb is unverifiable without DNA. Looked up from germline, CDR1 is MNHNS and CDR2 is SASEGT. The CDR3 runs 15 residues. CDR3 amino acids: CASSSPGASSSPLHF.

The chain combines TRBV7-6 with TRBJ2-1; TCRdb indicates TRBD2, and absent DNA this call remains unverified. The CDR3 length is 16 residues. The germline V gene has CDR1 SGHVS and CDR2 FNYEAQ. CDR3 residues: CASSFALAGDKDEQFF.

The chain links TRBV5-1 to TRBJ1-1; TCRdb outputs TRBD1, but without DNA this stays unchecked. The CDR3 has 15 residues. CDR1 is SGHRS, CDR2 YFSETQ, per germline. CDR3: CASSLGPGQNTEAFF.

The CDR3 spells CSARAAGDYYEQYF. The chain combines TRBV20-1 with TRBJ2-7; TCRdb outputs TRBD1, but without DNA this stays unchecked. CDR3 size: 14 residues. CDR1 and CDR2 (germline): DFQATT, SNEGSKA (reference sequence).

The chain carries TRBV7-9 and TRBJ2-4; TCRdb gives TRBD1 as the D gene, but with no DNA this cannot be confirmed. There are 16 residues in the CDR3. From germline, CDR1 is SEHNR and CDR2 FQNEAQ (reference sequence). The CDR3 here is CASSPGGIQAKNIQYF.

The genes are TRBV5-1 and TRBJ2-3; the D call from TCRdb, TRBD1, cannot be confirmed without DNA. The CDR3 is 15 residues long. Germline V lookup: CDR1 SGHRS, CDR2 YFSETQ. CDR3 residues: CASSRGQGATDTQYF.

The chain is built from TRBV5-6 and TRBJ1-1; TCRdb lists TRBD1, though no DNA is available to test this call. The CDR3 covers 12 residues. Per germline, CDR1 SGHDT and CDR2 YYEEEE. This chain's CDR3 is CASRGGNTEAFF.

V gene TRBV12-3 or TRBV12-4 combines with J gene TRBJ1-2; TCRdb's D gene call, TRBD1, goes unchecked for lack of DNA. The CDR3 has 16 residues. The CDR3 protein is CASSLAGTPDRYGYTF.

The chain couples TRBV27 to TRBJ1-5. CDR3 length: 11 amino acids. CDR1 and CDR2 (germline): MNHEY, SMNVEV (reference sequence). The CDR3 sequence: CASSLIGPQHF.

V is TRBV10-3 and J is TRBJ2-7; checking the TCRdb D call of TRBD1 is not possible without DNA. Germline CDR1 and CDR2: ENHRY and SYGVKD. This CDR3 is built from 15 residues. CDR3 in amino acids: CAISRQGAASYEQYF.

The chain carries TRBV27 and TRBJ2-4. Germline-derived CDR1 and CDR2 are MNHEY and SMNVEV (reference sequence). The CDR3 spans 14 residues. The CDR3 reads CASSLNTAKNIQYF.

The gene calls are TRBV6-6 and TRBJ1-5. Germline V gene lookup returns CDR1 MNHNY and CDR2 SVGAGI (reference sequence). The CDR3 covers 14 residues. The chain's CDR3 is CASKAGGSRQPQHF.

CDR3: CASSAGLWGVLGETQYF. V usage is TRBV18 and J usage is TRBJ2-5; TCRdb names TRBD1, which stays unverified in the absence of DNA. The CDR3 consists of 17 residues. Germline V gene data show CDR1 as KGHSH and CDR2 as LQKENI.

CDR3: CASSSLAGGRDTQYF. The chain combines TRBV5-1 with TRBJ2-3; the TRBD2 assignment by TCRdb is unverifiable without DNA. Germline V CDR1 and CDR2: SGHRS, YFSETQ. The CDR3 sequence is 15 residues long.

Frequency places this clonotype as medium-sized (0.01 to 0.1%). The rearrangement joins TRBV27 to TRBJ1-3. CDR3 size: 14 residues. Germline assignment: CDR1 MNHEY and CDR2 SMNVEV (reference sequence). The CDR3 protein is CASSLSRSGNTIYF.

CDR3 in amino acids: CASRTGTAFYGYTF. The gene calls are TRBV5-4 and TRBJ1-2; there is no DNA to check the TCRdb D call of TRBD1. Germline V gene lookup returns CDR1 SGHNT and CDR2 YYREEE (reference sequence). CDR3 length equals 14 residues.

This chain connects TRBV6-5 to TRBJ2-7; with no DNA, the TCRdb D assignment of TRBD2 cannot be verified. CDR1 and CDR2 from the germline V gene are MNHEY and SVGAGI. The length of the CDR3 is 13 residues. This CDR3 is CASSYVEDYEQYF.

The rearrangement uses TRBV30 and TRBJ1-1; the D call of TRBD1 rests on TCRdb alone, since no DNA is present to check it. Per germline, CDR1 GTSNPN and CDR2 SVGIG (reference sequence). The CDR3 is made up of 18 amino acids. The CDR3 reads CAWSVRLGQGKVGTEAFF.

The chain employs TRBV19 and TRBJ1-2; the D gene TCRdb calls, TRBD1, cannot be checked with no DNA. Germline CDR1 is LNHDA and CDR2 is SQIVND (reference sequence). There are 14 residues in the CDR3. CDR3 sequence reads: CASTMDRGNYGYTF.

The V gene is TRBV6-5, the J gene TRBJ1-1; the D call of TRBD1 rests on TCRdb alone, since no DNA is present to check it. Germline V gives CDR1 MNHEY, CDR2 SVGAGI. The CDR3 has 14 amino acids. The CDR3 spells CASIGVGYRTEAFF.

This clonotype is classed as medium-sized (0.01 to 0.1%) by frequency. The J gene is TRBJ1-4, the V gene TRBV19; TCRdb names TRBD1, which stays unverified in the absence of DNA. The CDR3 extends over 12 amino acids. Looked up from germline, CDR1 is LNHDA and CDR2 is SQIVND (reference sequence). The CDR3 sequence: CASSPRERALFF.

The chain recombines TRBV7-9 with TRBJ2-2; as DNA is missing, the TRBD2 call by TCRdb cannot be tested. The CDR3 loop spans 15 amino acids. From germline, CDR1 is SEHNR and CDR2 FQNEAQ (reference sequence). CDR3 protein: CASSYERRGGRELFF.

Considering frequency, this clonotype is medium-sized. CDR3: CASRTTPGTGELFF. This chain links TRBV6-1 with TRBJ2-2; TCRdb names TRBD1, which stays unverified in the absence of DNA. Germline CDR1 and CDR2: MNHNS and SASEGT. The CDR3 length is 14 residues.

The chain employs TRBV30 and TRBJ2-1; TCRdb reports TRBD2, a call that lacks DNA to check it against. The CDR3 is 16 amino acids. CDR1 is GTSNPN, CDR2 SVGIG, per germline (reference sequence). CDR3 sequence reads: CAWSWSLAGGGDEQFF.

The chain couples TRBV28 to TRBJ2-1; TCRdb gives TRBD2 as the D gene, but with no DNA this cannot be confirmed. The CDR3 consists of 16 residues. Germline assignment: CDR1 MDHEN and CDR2 SYDVKM. The CDR3 loop is CASSSHYRGSSNEQFF.

This sequence joins TRBV7-6 and TRBJ1-6; there is no DNA to check the TCRdb D call of TRBD1. CDR3 size: 19 residues. Germline V CDR1 and CDR2: SGHVS, FNYEAQ. CDR3 residues: CASSLELGRVQGPNSPLHF.

The CDR3 protein is CASSLGTSSRDTQYF. This sequence joins TRBV5-4 and TRBJ2-3; without DNA, the TCRdb call of TRBD2 cannot be checked. The germline V gene has CDR1 SGHNT and CDR2 YYREEE (reference sequence). The CDR3 runs 15 residues.

This chain links TRBV6-5 with TRBJ1-6. Germline lookup yields CDR1 MNHEY and CDR2 SVGAGI. CDR3 length equals 15 residues. CDR3 residues: CASSFFLSEGSPLHF.

According to its frequency, this clonotype is medium-sized (0.01 to 0.1%). J is TRBJ2-1 and V is TRBV29-1; checking the TCRdb D call of TRBD1 is not possible without DNA. CDR3 length: 18 residues. CDR1 and CDR2 from the germline V gene are SQVTM and ANQGSEA. The CDR3 region is CSVRPDRGYQSSYNEQFF.